The clone carrying this T cell receptor beta chain was seen only once. The antigen is not known. The roughly 120-subject validation cohort, separate from the roughly 670-subject first cohort, included the donors. The record originates from a study of cytomegalovirus exposure and HLA in healthy donors. V shed 4 bases and J shed 4 bases, with 6 bases lying between them. The germline V gene has CDR1 SGHAT and CDR2 FQNNGV. The CDR3 sequence is 12 residues long. This table comes from immunoSEQ multiplex PCR, and its TCRdb copy is limited to in-frame clones, with some not included. The table lists over 60,000 clones, approximately 96% of them singletons. Broader study findings: In vitro assays verified that three CMV-associated chains recognized CMV antigens specifically.

This chain uses TRBV11-2 with TRBJ2-3; D uncertain. The TCR originated in a man aged 18 to 30 in good health and CMV-seronegative. Material: PBMCs. Here the CDR3 reads CASSSPADTQYF. The CDR3 DNA follows: TGTGCCAGCAGCTCTCCGGCAGATACGCAGTATTTT.